This note documents a single T cell receptor delta chain sequence. This clone was recorded a few times. This clone's antigen is unknown. A far larger clone is just one base off, so this is likely a read error. This same CDR3 is encoded by further DNA sequences in the sample. Sequences TSWWSYY (CDR1) and QGS (CDR2) are obtained from the germline V gene. From the cysteine through the phenylalanine, the CDR3 covers 13 amino acids. Of all the DNA, just the CDR3 is kept, 39 bases in frame from base 1. Library prep was done by multiplex PCR. The sequencing machine was an Illumina MiSeq. Every sorted gammadelta T cell sample had both its TCR gamma (TRG) and TCR delta (TRD) chains sequenced. The paper's data handling went like this. Repertoire analyses included clonotype tree plots, accumulated frequency of the top 20 clonotypes, diversity index (DI) and D75 metrics. TCRdb recomputed clones from the public reads with CATT; identical DNA rows were then combined. The V and J calls come from TCRdb's annotation, not from the publication. The table for this sample lists tens of thousands of delta-chain clones; around 1.8% of them were counted only once. Roughly 15% of the sample is in the top ten clones.

The data belong to a study of γδ T cells in repeated Plasmodium falciparum infection (dated by TCRdb to the early 2020s). About the full investigation: The natural-infection arm enrolled Malian children exposed to intense seasonal malaria transmission and compared the Malian children with Australian children matched for age and gender. Four controlled human malaria infections were administered to about five malaria-naive U.S. adults over 644 days by bites from P. falciparum NF54-infected Anopheles stephensi mosquitoes. Samples were collected from controlled-infection subjects at baseline, immediately before selected infections, and 21 days after each infection. Malian gammadelta TCR repertoires were analysed cross-sectionally during no-transmission periods and were analysed longitudinally across acute febrile malaria episodes. Using both natural infection in Mali and controlled human malaria infection, the study looked at the way repeated Plasmodium falciparum infection shapes the human gammadelta T cell repertoire. Broad study findings and their caveats: Vgamma9/Vdelta2+ TCR repertoires showed a highly stable polyclonal repertoire over time and infection, with many inter-individual overlapping TCRgamma sequences. Compared with the repertoires of Australian children, the Vdelta2-negative gammadelta TCR repertoires of Malian children appeared more clonally expanded, less diverse and less shared. The controlled-infection cohort was small, limiting analysis of inter-individual variability in gammadelta T cell responses. Repeated controlled infections appeared to drive waves of new clonotype selection in Vdelta2-negative, largely Vdelta1+, gammadelta TCR repertoires. The Malian cohort came from a small rural village of predominantly one ethnic group, limiting generalizability.

For bulk TCR repertoire analysis, Vgamma9/Vdelta2+ and Vdelta2-negative gammadelta T cell populations were isolated by flow sorting from peripheral blood mononuclear cells. This clonotype was obtained from a pool of human donors (malaria-infected and uninfected, not separated). Sequenced sample: gamma-delta T cells from blood. The V gene was identified as TRDV1, while no J gene was called; the tabulated D call, TRDD3, remains unverified against the DNA. The DNA sequence is given as TGTGCTCTCGGGGGAAACTGGAAAGGTCGGCTCATCTTT. This sequence encodes CALGGNWKGRLIF.